This T cell receptor beta chain was identified during a study of blood T cell repertoires in COVID-19. Study-wide background: T cells, B-cell-depleted T cells, or PBMCs supplied cDNA or gDNA.

Authors' analysis steps: Amplification from reference gene primers served as the basis for estimated nucleated cell counts. Only in-frame clones appear in the TCRdb table, and some are missing; sequencing was by immunoSEQ multiplex PCR. Clone size and the V and J calls come from that table; the DNA yielded D and trimming. The sample has around 250,000 clones; roughly 85% are singletons. This CDR3 has 13 amino acids. Germline V gene data show CDR1 as ENHRY and CDR2 as SYGVKD. V was cut by 0 bases and J by 8 bases, with 8 bases left in between. This clonotype was obtained from a woman in her twenties or thirties with active or convalescent COVID-19. The sequencing input was peripheral blood. V gene TRBV10-3 combines with J gene TRBJ2-1; D uncertain. CDR3 DNA: TGTGCCATCAGTGAGTCTAGAGGAGATGAGCAGTTCTTC. Translating it yields CAISESRGDEQFF.